The rows below give T cell receptor beta chains drawn from one sample of a study of memory CD4+ T cells and cytomegalovirus serostatus. This table comes from immunoSEQ multiplex PCR, and its TCRdb copy is limited to in-frame clones, with some not included. The sample gives tens of thousands of clones, roughly 77% of which show up once; around 0.72% is in the top ten. Input material: memory CD4+ T cells from blood. The receptors originated from an adult in good health and CMV-seronegative. Both conserved end residues are part of each CDR3. A D gene is named only where the DNA matches it firmly. Where a row states a size, it is once, few, many or the class of an expanded clone; other rows omit it.

clone_size | cdr3_length | j_call | d_call | v_call | cdr3_aa | cdr3_nt
once | 13 | TRBJ2-7 | TRBD1 | TRBV2 | CASTGQGDNEQYF | TGTGCCAGCACGGGACAGGGTGACAACGAGCAGTACTTC
once | 14 | TRBJ1-2 | NA | TRBV6-5 | CASSRSGGEYGYTF | TGTGCCAGCAGTAGATCGGGGGGCGAATATGGCTACACCTTC
NA | 13 | TRBJ1-5 | NA | TRBV30 | CAWSDDSHQPQHF | TGTGCCTGGAGCGATGACAGTCATCAGCCCCAGCATTTT
medium-sized | 14 | TRBJ1-2 | NA | TRBV15 | CATSRTDPLAGYTF | TGTGCCACCAGCAGAACGGACCCCCTCGCGGGCTACACCTTC
NA | 14 | TRBJ2-7 | NA | TRBV19 | CASSIDAGTYEQYF | TGTGCCAGTAGTATAGACGCCGGTACCTACGAGCAGTACTTC
NA | 15 | TRBJ1-4 | TRBD1 | TRBV7-6 | CASSSRQGSFEKLFF | TGTGCCAGCAGCTCCCGACAGGGGAGTTTTGAAAAACTGTTTTTT
NA | 18 | TRBJ1-1 | TRBD1 | TRBV5-1 | CASSLDRTGGALSTEAFF | TGCGCCAGCAGCTTGGATCGGACAGGGGGGGCTTTGAGTACTGAAGCTTTCTTT
NA | 17 | TRBJ1-4 | TRBD1 | TRBV19 | CASSMRRQGGPNEKLFF | TGTGCCAGTAGTATGCGCCGACAGGGGGGGCCTAATGAAAAACTGTTTTTT
NA | 14 | TRBJ2-7 | NA | TRBV28 | CASTTQRGGYEQYF | TGTGCCAGCACCACCCAAAGGGGGGGCTACGAGCAGTACTTC
NA | 14 | TRBJ2-7 | TRBD2 | TRBV5-4 | CASSLGGLTYEQYF | TGTGCCAGCAGCCTCGGGGGGTTAACCTACGAGCAGTACTTC
few | 13 | TRBJ1-1 | NA | TRBV2 | CASSLNWGTEAFF | TGTGCCAGCAGCTTGAATTGGGGCACTGAAGCTTTCTTT
NA | 15 | TRBJ2-6 | NA | TRBV15 | CATSRDRAGANVLTF | TGTGCCACCAGCAGAGATAGGGCTGGGGCCAACGTCCTGACTTTC
NA | 12 | TRBJ1-2 | NA | TRBV5-1 | CASNEGGYGYTF | TGCGCCAGCAACGAAGGGGGCTATGGCTACACCTTC
once | 13 | TRBJ1-2 | TRBD1 | TRBV7-2 | CASSRGTGRGYTF | TGTGCCAGCAGCCGGGGGACAGGGAGGGGCTACACCTTC
NA | 16 | TRBJ1-1 | NA | TRBV4-2 | CASSQTRGEIDTEAFF | TGTGCCAGCAGCCAGACCCGAGGGGAGATTGACACTGAAGCTTTCTTT
NA | 14 | TRBJ2-1 | TRBD1 | TRBV2 | CASRQTDRGDEQFF | TGTGCCAGCAGACAAACCGACAGGGGGGATGAGCAGTTCTTC
NA | 11 | TRBJ2-1 | NA | TRBV18 | CASSPRDEQFF | TGTGCCAGCTCACCCAGGGATGAGCAGTTCTTC
few | 16 | TRBJ2-5 | NA | TRBV14 | CASSLQGGGGFQTQYF | TGTGCCAGCAGCCTCCAAGGTGGAGGGGGGTTCCAGACCCAGTACTTC
NA | 13 | TRBJ2-5 | NA | TRBV11-2 | CASSANPMETQYF | TGTGCCAGCAGCGCGAATCCAATGGAGACCCAGTACTTC
few | 13 | TRBJ2-7 | TRBD1 | TRBV19 | CASPGQPNYEQYF | TGTGCCAGCCCGGGACAGCCAAACTACGAGCAGTACTTC
NA | 15 | TRBJ1-1 | NA | TRBV30 | CAWTYVWGGYTEAFF | TGTGCCTGGACCTATGTATGGGGTGGTTACACTGAAGCTTTCTTT
once | 15 | TRBJ2-5 | NA | TRBV5-1 | CASSLGGTVQETQYF | TGCGCCAGCAGCTTGGGGGGGACGGTCCAAGAGACCCAGTACTTC
NA | 15 | TRBJ1-4 | NA | TRBV15 | CATSREGGAREKLFF | TGTGCCACCAGCAGAGAGGGGGGGGCCAGGGAAAAACTGTTTTTT
NA | 14 | TRBJ1-2 | NA | TRBV6-6 | CASSDPTGLHGYTF | TGTGCCAGCAGTGATCCTACAGGGTTACATGGCTACACCTTC
NA | 16 | TRBJ1-4 | NA | TRBV9 | CASSVAPTTPGGKLFF | TGTGCCAGCAGCGTAGCACCTACGACACCTGGGGGAAAACTGTTTTTT
NA | 13 | TRBJ2-5 | NA | TRBV6-1 | CASRIDRQETQYF | TGTGCCAGCAGAATCGACCGCCAAGAGACCCAGTACTTC
NA | 15 | TRBJ2-3 | NA | TRBV5-1 | CASSLGVVGTDTQYF | TGCGCCAGCAGCTTGGGGGTCGTCGGCACAGATACGCAGTATTTT
NA | 12 | TRBJ1-1 | NA | TRBV30 | CAWSLPTGLAFF | TGTGCCTGGAGTTTACCCACAGGGTTGGCTTTCTTT
NA | 18 | TRBJ2-6 | NA | TRBV19 | CASRLLGTGSSGANVLTF | TGTGCCAGTAGGCTGTTGGGGACGGGGAGCTCTGGGGCCAACGTCCTGACTTTC
NA | 18 | TRBJ2-1 | TRBD1 | TRBV27 | CASSWGGLGQGIIHEQFF | TGTGCCAGCAGTTGGGGAGGATTGGGACAGGGGATTATCCATGAGCAGTTCTTC
NA | 14 | TRBJ2-3 | NA | TRBV4-1 | CASSHDGGTDTQYF | TGCGCCAGCAGCCATGATGGGGGCACAGATACGCAGTATTTT
NA | 14 | TRBJ1-2 | NA | TRBV9 | CASSVNLGQGGYTF | TGTGCCAGCAGCGTAAATTTGGGGCAGGGGGGCTACACCTTC
NA | 16 | TRBJ1-3 | NA | TRBV23-1 | CASSYGLSLSGNTIYF | TGCGCCAGCAGTTATGGACTGTCCCTCTCTGGAAACACCATATATTTT
few | 17 | TRBJ2-3 | TRBD2 | TRBV7-2 | CASSQNGGGWGTDTQYF | TGTGCCAGCAGTCAAAATGGGGGGGGTTGGGGCACAGATACGCAGTATTTT
few | 15 | TRBJ2-2 | NA | TRBV7-8 | CASSAYRVGTGELFF | TGTGCCAGCAGCGCCTACAGGGTGGGCACCGGGGAGCTGTTTTTT
NA | 15 | TRBJ1-2 | NA | TRBV11-3 | CASSVTGPQTRGYTF | TGTGCCAGCAGCGTTACTGGGCCCCAGACGCGGGGCTACACCTTC
NA | 14 | TRBJ2-7 | NA | TRBV6-1 | CASSLVEGTYEQYF | TGTGCCAGCAGTTTGGTCGAAGGAACCTACGAGCAGTACTTC
NA | 15 | TRBJ2-1 | TRBD1 | TRBV25-1 | CASSVDRVLGNEQFF | TGTGCCAGCAGCGTTGACAGGGTGTTGGGCAATGAGCAGTTCTTC
NA | 13 | TRBJ1-1 | NA | TRBV6-4 | CASSEQVNTEAFF | TGTGCCAGCAGTGAGCAGGTGAACACTGAAGCTTTCTTT
NA | 15 | TRBJ1-4 | NA | TRBV6-6 | CAISESKGGGEKLFF | TGTGCCATCAGTGAGTCGAAGGGTGGGGGTGAAAAACTGTTTTTT
NA | 15 | TRBJ2-7 | TRBD1 | TRBV7-9 | CASSPITTGTHEQYF | TGTGCCAGCAGCCCAATTACGACAGGGACCCACGAGCAGTACTTC
NA | 12 | TRBJ2-7 | TRBD1 | TRBV2 | CASRDRTYEQYF | TGTGCCAGCAGGGACAGGACCTACGAGCAGTACTTC
NA | 16 | TRBJ1-3 | NA | TRBV5-6 | CASGLRTPSSGNTIYF | TGTGCCAGCGGCCTTCGGACACCGAGCTCTGGAAACACCATATATTTT
NA | 14 | TRBJ1-1 | TRBD1 | TRBV6-5 | CASILQGADTEAFF | TGTGCCAGCATCTTACAGGGGGCAGACACTGAAGCTTTCTTT
NA | 17 | TRBJ1-6 | TRBD1 | TRBV2 | CASTPYWDRLYNSPLHF | TGTGCCAGCACCCCCTACTGGGACAGACTCTATAATTCACCCCTCCACTTT
once | 13 | TRBJ1-1 | TRBD1 | TRBV7-9 | CASSWDSNTEAFF | TGTGCCAGCAGCTGGGACAGTAACACTGAAGCTTTCTTT
NA | 13 | TRBJ1-1 | TRBD1 | TRBV5-8 | CASSTNRGTEAFF | TGTGCCAGCAGCACTAACAGGGGGACTGAAGCTTTCTTT
NA | 15 | TRBJ2-1 | TRBD1 | TRBV5-1 | CASSNLGTDFNEQFF | TGCGCCAGCAGCAACCTGGGGACAGATTTCAATGAGCAGTTCTTC
NA | 16 | TRBJ1-3 | TRBD1 | TRBV7-8 | CASSLGIRGRGGTIYF | TGTGCCAGCAGCTTAGGAATCAGGGGGCGAGGCGGCACCATATATTTT
few | 16 | TRBJ2-1 | NA | TRBV7-8 | CASSLGSKSSYNEQFF | TGTGCCAGCAGCTTAGGTTCCAAGAGCTCCTACAATGAGCAGTTCTTC
NA | 14 | TRBJ2-7 | TRBD1 | TRBV11-3 | CASSITGGAHEQYF | TGTGCCAGCAGCATTACAGGGGGCGCCCACGAGCAGTACTTC
NA | 13 | TRBJ1-1 | NA | TRBV9 | CASSVTGNTEAFF | TGTGCCAGCAGCGTTACAGGGAACACTGAAGCTTTCTTT
NA | 14 | TRBJ1-1 | NA | TRBV29-1 | CSVAPQDGGTEAFF | TGCAGCGTTGCCCCACAGGACGGGGGCACTGAAGCTTTCTTT